Reported below is one T cell receptor beta chain. Its cognate antigen is unknown. This specimen comes from a study of cytomegalovirus exposure and HLA in healthy donors. General study findings and limits: The authors later found most CMV-associated TCR beta chains appeared HLA-restricted. In a later analysis, TCR beta V- and J-gene trimming was associated with a missense DCLRE1C variant.

The ends lost 5 bases at V and 7 bases at J; junction bases unmatched: 6. Germline V lookup: CDR1 SGDLS, CDR2 YYNGEE. The CDR3 extends over 13 amino acids. The PCR employed 60 Vbeta primers together with 13 Jbeta primers. The assay was immunoSEQ multiplex PCR, and TCRdb's table has in-frame clones only and misses some. Counted here are about 190,000 clones, approximately 70% occurring once; the ten biggest clones make up around 3.2%. Sequenced: PBMCs. This sequence originates from a woman aged 25 to 39 in good health and CMV-seropositive. The chain couples TRBV9 to TRBJ1-2; 9 bases are a match to TRBD1. The CDR3 spells CASSSQGARGYTF. The DNA of the CDR3 is TGTGCCAGCAGTTCACAGGGGGCGCGTGGCTACACCTTC.